This passage covers 18 T cell receptor beta chains from one sample sequenced in a study of CD8 T cells in Susac syndrome. With random hexamers, reverse transcription was performed on roughly 0.45 to 1 ug of RNA. A single record per CDR3 protein comes from TCRdb applying MiXCR to the immunoSEQ multiplex PCR reads. The sample comprises almost 450,000 distinct CDR3 sequences, about 85% of which are singletons, and about 0.12% rests with the top ten. Sample: CD8+ T cells from PBMCs. Source of these receptors: a human donor with multiple sclerosis.

The V call is TRBV27, the J call TRBJ2-1; D remains ambiguous. V was shortened by 3 bases and J by 2 bases, with 11 bases between the two germline ends. Germline V CDR1 and CDR2: MNHEY, SMNVEV (reference sequence). The CDR3 length is 15 residues. The CDR3 nucleotides are TGTGCCAGCAGTTTGAAGGGTGTCCCCTACAATGAGCAGTTCTTC. This sequence encodes CASSLKGVPYNEQFF.

The chain combines TRBV20-1 with TRBJ2-7; 9 bases match TRBD1. Germline assignment: CDR1 DFQATT and CDR2 SNEGSKA (reference sequence). There are 14 residues in the CDR3. V lost 2 bases to trimming and J lost 3 bases; unmatched junction nucleotides: 5. CDR3 sequence reads: CSARYRGRDYEQYF. The CDR3 nucleotides read TGCAGTGCTAGATACAGGGGGCGCGACTACGAGCAGTACTTC.

V and J are TRBV27 and TRBJ1-1, with D tentatively TRBD1 (5 bases). Germline values: CDR1 MNHEY, CDR2 SMNVEV (reference sequence). Trimming took 6 bases from V and 7 from J, leaving 12 bases between them. The CDR3 extends over 12 amino acids. CDR3 residues: CASSQGLGEAFF. CDR3 in DNA: TGTGCCAGCAGCCAGGGTCTCGGTGAAGCTTTCTTT.

This clonotype was observed once. The rearrangement uses TRBV12-3 or TRBV12-4 and TRBJ2-3; 10 nucleotides agree with TRBD2. The J segment lost 0 bases and the V segment lost 5 bases, leaving 14 bases of the junction unmatched. CDR3 length: 19 amino acids. CDR3 region: CASSNPGLARGTSTDTQYF. The CDR3 nucleotides read TGTGCCAGCAGTAACCCGGGACTAGCGAGAGGCACTAGCACAGATACGCAGTATTTT.

This clonotype was seen more than once but under ten times. V is TRBV7-6 and J is TRBJ2-4; D is possibly TRBD1 (6 bases). Germline V gene sequence: CDR1 SGHVS, CDR2 FNYEAQ. CDR3 length equals 16 residues. V lost 2 bases to trimming and J lost 2 bases, with 13 bases between them. The CDR3 reads CASSLIRQETKNIQYF. The CDR3 coding sequence is TGTGCCAGCAGCTTAATACGACAGGAGACCAAAAACATTCAGTACTTC.

The rearrangement uses TRBV5-1 and TRBJ2-1; no firm D call. CDR3 length: 15 amino acids. Germline CDR1 reads SGHRS; CDR2 reads YFSETQ. Trimming removed 0 bases from V and 2 bases from J, with 9 bases in between. The CDR3 sequence is CASSLGPDPYNEQFF. CDR3 DNA: TGCGCCAGCAGCTTGGGGCCGGACCCCTACAATGAGCAGTTCTTC. Full variable domain (remainder filled in from reference TRBV5-1 and TRBJ2-1): KAGVTQTPRYLIKTRGQQVTLSCSPISGHRSVSWYQQTPGQGLQFLFEYFSETQRNKGNFPGRFSGRQFSNSRSEMNVSTLELGDSALYLCASSLGPDPYNEQFFGPGTRLTVL.

The V call is TRBV23-1, the J call TRBJ2-3, with 7 bases that match TRBD1. Being an ORF, TRBV23-1 has a function that is uncertain. The ends lost 1 base at V and 0 bases at J; junction bases unmatched: 10. The CDR3 is 18 amino acids. The CDR3, as DNA: TGCGCCAGCAGTCAATTTTTATTCCCGACAGGGAGCACAGATACGCAGTATTTT. Protein sequence: CASSQFLFPTGSTDTQYF.

The chain is built from TRBV29-1 and TRBJ2-1, with 8 bases that match TRBD2. The V gene end was trimmed by 3 bases and the J gene end by 8 bases; junction bases not matched to a gene: 6. Germline V CDR1 and CDR2: SQVTM, ANQGSEA. The CDR3 is 13 residues long. The CDR3 reads CSVDSREVYEQFF. CDR3 DNA sequence: TGCAGCGTTGATTCGCGGGAGGTTTATGAGCAGTTCTTC.

The chain links TRBV30 to TRBJ1-3; unclear D gene. Germline V CDR1 and CDR2: GTSNPN, SVGIG (reference sequence). Trimming pared 0 bases from V and 2 bases from J, leaving 5 bases between. CDR3 length: 13 residues. CDR3 amino acids: CAWSVGTGNTIYF. For the CDR3, the DNA is TGTGCCTGGAGTGTCGGTACTGGAAACACCATATATTTT.

This clonotype was counted only a few times. The chain combines TRBV5-6 with TRBJ2-3; D possibly corresponds to TRBD2 (5 bases). The germline V gene has CDR1 SGHDT and CDR2 YYEEEE. CDR3 length: 15 amino acids. V dropped 0 bases and J dropped 2 bases, with 10 bases sitting between them. CDR3 coding DNA: TGTGCCAGCAGCTTGGATGAGGGCACCACAGATACGCAGTATTTT. Translating gives CASSLDEGTTDTQYF.

The chain combines TRBV13 with TRBJ2-7, with D perhaps matching TRBD1 (6 bases). The CDR3 is 12 residues long. Germline assignment: CDR1 PRHDT and CDR2 FYEKMQ (reference sequence). V lost 5 bases, J lost 7 bases, and 12 bases lay in between. The CDR3 nucleotides are TGTGCCAGCAGCCAATTCAGGGGAGAGCAGTACTTC. Residues: CASSQFRGEQYF. The complete variable domain, with remaining parts taken from reference TRBV13 and TRBJ2-7, reads AAGVIQSPRHLIKEKRETATLKCYPIPRHDTVYWYQQGPGQDPQFLISFYEKMQSDKGSIPDRFSAQQFSDYHSELNMSSLELGDSALYFCASSQFRGEQYFGPGTRLTVT.

This clonotype was seen more than once but under ten times. The chain uses TRBV5-6 and TRBJ2-5; 10 bases line up with TRBD2. V lost 0 bases and J lost 4; bases outside the gene matches: 3. CDR1 is SGHDT, CDR2 YYEEEE, per germline. The CDR3 is 15 residues long. This CDR3 is CASSLERGGRETQYF. DNA of the CDR3: TGTGCCAGCAGCTTGGAGCGGGGGGGCCGAGAGACCCAGTACTTC.

The rearrangement joins TRBV7-3 to TRBJ1-1; tentative D call: TRBD1 (5 bases). This CDR3 has 13 amino acids. Deletions cut 7 bases from V and 4 bases from J, with 13 bases between. Germline CDR1 is SGHTA and CDR2 is FQGTGA. Here the CDR3 DNA reads TGTGCCAGCACCCAGGGTTTTGGCACTGAAGCTTTCTTT. It codes for CASTQGFGTEAFF.

As concerns this clonotype: The junction departs from the called germline gene at one end, perhaps through a read error. The chain joins TRBV14 to TRBJ1-2, with unresolved D. The CDR3 sequence is 17 residues long. Per germline, CDR1 SGHDN and CDR2 FVKESK. The CDR3, as DNA: TGTGCCAGCAACCAATTCCCCAAGGGTGCGCGGCGCTATGGCTACACCTTC. This gives the protein CASNQFPKGARRYGYTF.

Here the CDR3 reads CATEVGSGGAEFNEQFF. The CDR3 coding sequence is TGTGCCACCGAGGTGGGGAGCGGGGGGGCCGAGTTCAATGAGCAGTTCTTC. This chain uses TRBV6-1 with TRBJ2-1; 10 bases are shared with TRBD2. This CDR3 spans 17 amino acids. Trimming removed 10 bases from V and 6 bases from J; junction bases left unmatched: 18. Germline CDR1 and CDR2: MNHNS and SASEGT.

The gene calls are TRBV4-2 and TRBJ1-1; 8 bases align to TRBD1. Germline V lookup: CDR1 LGHNA, CDR2 YNFKEQ. The ends lost 2 bases at V and 4 bases at J; junction bases unmatched: 6. This CDR3 is built from 15 residues. CDR3 protein: CASSQNRGSGTEAFF. The CDR3 DNA reads as TGTGCCAGCAGCCAAAACAGGGGGAGCGGCACTGAAGCTTTCTTT.

V usage is TRBV6-2 or TRBV6-3 and J usage is TRBJ2-7; tentative D call: TRBD1 (6 bases). V dropped 5 bases and J dropped 6 bases, with 17 bases sitting between them. Germline loops: CDR1 MNHEY, CDR2 SVGEGT. CDR3 size: 14 residues. The CDR3: CASSLQGYGGEQYF. CDR3 DNA sequence: TGTGCCAGCAGTCTACAGGGATATGGCGGCGAGCAGTACTTC.

The chain couples TRBV10-3 to TRBJ2-7, with 7 bases that match TRBD2. The CDR3 spans 15 residues. V lost 2 bases, J lost 0 bases, and 4 bases stayed unmatched. The germline V gene encodes CDR1 ENHRY and CDR2 SYGVKD. The CDR3 loop reads CAISEIGGSSYEQYF. CDR3 nucleotides: TGTGCCATCAGTGAGATCGGGGGGAGCTCCTACGAGCAGTACTTC.